Below are 17 T cell receptor beta chains sequenced from a single sample in a study of technical replicates of blood from a few donors. Clones were read by immunoSEQ multiplex PCR, and TCRdb kept only the in-frame ones, dropping some. The table has about 83,000 clones, about 90% seen once. Sequencing was carried out using T cells isolated from PBMCs. The source is a human donor in good health.

The genes are TRBV30 and TRBJ2-3, with D unclear. CDR1 and CDR2 from the germline V gene are GTSNPN and SVGIG (reference sequence). The ends were cut back, 3 bases at V and 6 bases at J, with 7 bases in the middle. CDR3 length: 11 amino acids. The CDR3 DNA follows: TGTGCCTGGAGCGCACTCGATACGCAGTATTTT. This sequence encodes CAWSALDTQYF.

This clone was observed a single time. This chain links TRBV14 with TRBJ2-1; a weak D match, TRBD2 (5 bases). The V and J ends lost 0 bases and 3 bases respectively, with 12 bases between them. The CDR3 consists of 16 residues. The germline gives CDR1 SGHDN, CDR2 FVKESK. The CDR3 loop reads CASSQEVRAYYNEQFF. DNA of the CDR3: TGTGCCAGCAGCCAAGAGGTGCGGGCGTACTACAATGAGCAGTTCTTC.

This chain uses TRBV27 with TRBJ1-1; D ambiguous. With 0 bases removed from V and 4 bases from J, the gap between germline ends came to 9 bases. Germline V gene sequence: CDR1 MNHEY, CDR2 SMNVEV (reference sequence). This CDR3 is 14 amino acids long. In DNA form, the CDR3 reads TGTGCCAGCAGTTTATCCCCCCCGGGCACTGAAGCTTTCTTT. Amino acid sequence: CASSLSPPGTEAFF.

DNA for the CDR3: TGTGCCAGCAGCCAAGTCCGGGACACACCGAACACTGAAGCTTTCTTT. This sequence encodes CASSQVRDTPNTEAFF. This rearrangement joins TRBV14 to TRBJ1-1; maybe TRBD1 (6 bases). This CDR3 has 16 amino acids. V gave up 1 base and J gave up 1 base, with 13 bases separating them. Germline-derived CDR1 and CDR2 are SGHDN and FVKESK.

V is TRBV12-5 and J is TRBJ1-3; 8 positions match TRBD1. The CDR3 totals 17 residues. Germline V CDR1 and CDR2: LGHNT, FRNRAP. V gave up 0 bases and J gave up 2 bases; unmatched junction bases: 6. In DNA, the CDR3 is TGTGCTAGTGGTTTGGTCCTCACAGGGGGAGCTGGAAACACCATATATTTT. The encoded protein is CASGLVLTGGAGNTIYF.

This chain uses TRBV15 with TRBJ2-1; D might be TRBD2 (7 bases). V lost 9 bases and J 10 bases, leaving 25 bases between the germline ends. CDR3 length: 15 amino acids. CDR1 and CDR2 (germline): LNHNV, YYDKDF (reference sequence). DNA for the CDR3: TGTGCCACTAAGAATATGGGGGGGCCCGGGTGGGAGCAGTTCTTC. Protein product: CATKNMGGPGWEQFF.

The gene calls are TRBV5-1 and TRBJ1-1; 10 bases line up with TRBD1. The V segment lost 0 bases and the J segment 3 bases; nucleotides outside the gene matches: 14. CDR1 and CDR2 (germline): SGHRS, YFSETQ. This CDR3 region has 19 residues. DNA for the CDR3: TGCGCCAGCAGCTTGGCCATGACAGGGGGCCTGATAGCTGACACTGAAGCTTTCTTT. This translates into CASSLAMTGGLIADTEAFF.

This clone turned up a few times. The genes are TRBV7-9 and TRBJ2-7, with D perhaps TRBD2 (5 bases). V was pared by 5 bases and J by 7 bases, with 15 bases between. CDR1 SEHNR and CDR2 FQNEAQ come from the germline V gene (reference sequence). The CDR3 contains 13 residues. The DNA for the CDR3 is TGTGCCAGCAGCATAAAAGGAGAGGGAGAGCAGTACTTC. Its translation: CASSIKGEGEQYF.

As DNA, the CDR3 is TGTGCCAGCAGCTTAAGAGAGAGCGGGAGATACAATGAGCAGTTCTTC. As protein: CASSLRESGRYNEQFF. This rearrangement joins TRBV7-9 to TRBJ2-1; 8 bases align to TRBD2. V trimming: 2 bases; J trimming: 4 bases; junction bases outside the gene matches: 7. Germline lookup yields CDR1 SEHNR and CDR2 FQNEAQ (reference sequence). The CDR3 contains 16 residues. Based on the CDR3 plus reference TRBV7-9 and TRBJ2-1, the full variable domain is DTGVSQNPRHKITKRGQNVTFRCDPISEHNRLYWYRQTLGQGPEFLTYFQNEAQLEKSRLLSDRFSAERPKGSFSTLEIQRTEQGDSAMYLCASSLRESGRYNEQFFGPGTRLTVL.

The chain uses TRBV18 and TRBJ2-3, with D maybe TRBD1 (5 bases). Germline V gene lookup returns CDR1 KGHSH and CDR2 LQKENI. Trimming took off 3 bases at V and 4 bases at J, with 14 bases between the two ends. This CDR3 spans 15 amino acids. The CDR3 reads CASSPRVLKADTQYF. The CDR3 DNA sequence: TGTGCCAGCTCACCCAGGGTCTTGAAGGCAGATACGCAGTATTTT.

The chain combines TRBV4-1 with TRBJ2-1; 15 nucleotides align to TRBD2. The CDR3 runs 20 residues. With V trimmed by 3 bases and J by 0 bases, 9 bases remained unmatched. CDR1 and CDR2 (germline): MGHRA, YSYEKL. The CDR3 DNA reads TGCGCCAGCAGCCAGGGTGGGGGACTAGCGGGAGGACGCTCCTACAATGAGCAGTTCTTC. Translated: CASSQGGGLAGGRSYNEQFF.

The genes are TRBV6-1 and TRBJ2-7; D uncertain. Trimming removed 4 bases from V and 2 bases from J, with 27 bases in between. The CDR3 runs to 19 residues. Per germline, CDR1 MNHNS and CDR2 SASEGT. The CDR3 is CASSGPQTSLTLLPYEQYF. CDR3 nucleotides: TGTGCCAGCAGTGGCCCCCAAACGTCTTTGACCTTACTACCCTACGAGCAGTACTTC.

The CDR3 sequence is CASSYGQGNYGYTF. Here the CDR3 DNA reads TGTGCCAGCAGTTATGGACAGGGCAACTATGGCTACACCTTC. The V gene is TRBV28, the J gene TRBJ1-2; 8 bases match TRBD1. V was pared by 4 bases and J by 2 bases, with 3 bases of the junction left unmatched. Germline V gene lookup returns CDR1 MDHEN and CDR2 SYDVKM. The CDR3 contains 14 residues.

Written as DNA, the CDR3 is TGTGCCAGCAGCCTAGGGGCTAGGGAGAATCAGCCCCAGCATTTT. Its translation is CASSLGARENQPQHF. This chain connects TRBV7-2 to TRBJ1-5; weak D call: TRBD1 (5 bases). V gave up 5 bases and J gave up 4 bases, with 15 bases separating them. Germline V lookup: CDR1 SGHTA, CDR2 FQGNSA. The CDR3 runs 15 residues.

This clone was recorded once. The J gene is TRBJ2-2, the V gene TRBV27; TRBD2 might be the D (7 bases). Germline lookup yields CDR1 MNHEY and CDR2 SMNVEV (reference sequence). CDR3 length: 14 amino acids. V gave up 10 bases and J gave up 7 bases, with 19 bases separating them. The CDR3 loop reads CATLGGPTGGELFF. The CDR3 DNA reads as TGTGCCACCCTCGGGGGGCCCACAGGCGGGGAGCTGTTTTTT.

This chain links TRBV2 with TRBJ2-7, with 7 bases that match TRBD1. The length of the CDR3 is 18 residues. Germline lookup yields CDR1 SNHLY and CDR2 FYNNEI. The trim removed 4 bases at V and 5 bases at J, leaving 20 bases unmatched. For the CDR3, the DNA is TGTGCCAGCAGTGTTTTAACAAGTGGCCCGGACAGGTCCCACGAGCAGTACTTC. Residues: CASSVLTSGPDRSHEQYF.

This CDR3 is CATSRTGAQPQHF. The DNA for the CDR3 is TGTGCCACCAGCAGAACAGGGGCTCAGCCCCAGCATTTT. The chain links TRBV15 to TRBJ1-5; 7 nucleotides agree with TRBD1. CDR1 is LNHNV, CDR2 YYDKDF, per germline (reference sequence). The V segment lost 2 bases and the J segment 6 bases; nucleotides outside the gene matches: 1. The CDR3 loop spans 13 amino acids.